This entry lists 21 T cell receptor beta chains sequenced from one sample in a study of blood T cells in healthy people across ages. The authors ran a second PCR of about 7 to 11 cycles using a sample-barcoded 5' primer and a J-beta primer mix. TCRdb called the 5' RACE reads again in MiXCR, with one record for every CDR3 protein. The sample holds 660,000 or so distinct CDR3 sequences, 58% seen once. Sequencing was done on a sample of blood. All receptors come from a man in his 60s in good health.

The chain couples TRBV5-4 to TRBJ2-7; the D is unclear. With 7 bases removed from V and 0 bases from J, the gap between germline ends came to 17 bases. This CDR3 has 15 amino acids. The germline V gene encodes CDR1 SGHNT and CDR2 YYREEE (reference sequence). The CDR3 here is CASGPRAASSYEQYF. CDR3 DNA: TGTGCCAGCGGCCCCCGTGCGGCCTCCTCCTACGAGCAGTACTTC.

The rearrangement links TRBV7-2 to TRBJ2-5; 10 bases line up with TRBD2. This CDR3 has 20 residues. CDR1 and CDR2 (germline): SGHTA, FQGNSA. The ends lost 4 bases at V and 0 bases at J; junction bases unmatched: 17. CDR3 in amino acids: CASSSPRTRTSGEYQETQYF. The CDR3 DNA reads as TGTGCCAGCAGCTCCCCACGTACCAGAACTAGCGGGGAGTACCAAGAGACCCAGTACTTC.

The V gene is TRBV14, the J gene TRBJ2-5; D is unclear. This CDR3 has 14 residues. The V gene's germline CDR1 is SGHDN and CDR2 FVKESK. V dropped 2 bases and J dropped 4 bases, with 11 bases sitting between them. CDR3 in DNA: TGTGCCAGCAGCCAAATTTCCGGGTTAGAGACCCAGTACTTC. Its protein is CASSQISGLETQYF.

The CDR3 loop reads CSAPPSGLNTEAFF. DNA of the CDR3: TGCAGTGCCCCCCCCTCGGGGCTAAACACTGAAGCTTTCTTT. The chain joins TRBV20-1 to TRBJ1-1, with a tentative D call TRBD1 (5 bases). V dropped 6 bases and J dropped 2 bases, with 16 bases sitting between them. Per the germline V gene, CDR1 is DFQATT and CDR2 is SNEGSKA (reference sequence). The CDR3 has 14 amino acids.

The chain recombines TRBV6-2 or TRBV6-3 with TRBJ2-1, with 7 bases lining up with TRBD2. The J call may be mistaken, given a closer DNA end match to TRBJ2-7. The CDR3 covers 14 residues. Germline CDR1 and CDR2: MNHEY and SVGEGT. The CDR3 DNA sequence: TGTGCCAGCAGGGCGGGGGTTACCTACCATGAGCAGTACTTC. It encodes CASRAGVTYHEQYF.

This clonotype was recorded a few times. The chain is built from TRBV4-1 and TRBJ2-5; 7 nucleotides line up with TRBD2. The trim removed 1 base at V and 3 bases at J, leaving 8 bases unmatched. Germline CDR1 MGHRA, CDR2 YSYEKL. This CDR3 has 16 residues. CDR3 sequence: CASSQAAGRAEETQYF. CDR3 in DNA: TGCGCCAGCAGCCAAGCGGCAGGGAGGGCGGAAGAGACCCAGTACTTC.

This clonotype occurred a few times. The chain combines TRBV7-2 with TRBJ2-1; D remains unclear. The CDR3 is made up of 13 amino acids. V shed 5 bases and J shed 8 bases, with 13 bases lying between them. In germline, CDR1 is SGHTA, CDR2 FQGNSA. CDR3 region: CASSPPAIDEQFF. The CDR3 nucleotides are TGTGCCAGCAGCCCCCCGGCGATCGATGAGCAGTTCTTC.

This clonotype was found many times. One end of the junction does not line up with germline, which may come from a read error. This rearrangement joins TRBV7-9 to TRBJ1-2; possible D gene TRBD1, 6 bases. The CDR3 loop spans 13 amino acids. Germline-derived CDR1 and CDR2 are SEHNR and FQNEAQ (reference sequence). The CDR3: CASSLGGDYGYTF. Written as DNA, the CDR3 is TGTGCCAGCAGTTTAGGGGGGGACTATGGCTACACCTTC.

This chain uses TRBV2 with TRBJ1-6; D is unresolved. Germline CDR1 and CDR2: SNHLY and FYNNEI. Trimming removed 10 bases from V and 4 bases from J, with 11 bases in between. This CDR3 comprises 13 residues. CDR3 in DNA: TGTGCCACCCGCTCCGGGTATAATTCACCCCTCCACTTT. This gives the protein CATRSGYNSPLHF. Together with reference TRBV2 and TRBJ1-6, the CDR3 gives the full variable domain: EPEVTQTPSHQVTQMGQEVILRCVPISNHLYFYWYRQILGQKVEFLVSFYNNEISEKSEIFDDQFSVERPDGSNFTLKIRSTKLEDSAMYFCATRSGYNSPLHFGNGTRLTVT.

This sequence joins TRBV9 and TRBJ2-1; D ambiguous. The CDR3 has 15 amino acids. V was shortened by 0 bases and J by 5 bases, with 12 bases between the two germline ends. Germline-derived CDR1 and CDR2 are SGDLS and YYNGEE. The CDR3 coding sequence is TGTGCCAGCAGCGTAGCCCCATCGCTTAACAATGAGCAGTTCTTC. Translated, it gives CASSVAPSLNNEQFF.

The chain uses TRBV20-1 and TRBJ2-5; D gene uncertain. Germline CDR1 is DFQATT and CDR2 is SNEGSKA (reference sequence). V lost 5 bases and J lost 1, with 17 bases in between. The CDR3 consists of 15 residues. The CDR3 protein is CSAERTSRLQETQYF. In DNA form, the CDR3 reads TGCAGTGCTGAGAGGACCTCGAGACTCCAAGAGACCCAGTACTTC.

The CDR3 loop reads CATSRDTYTGQETQYF. In DNA form, the CDR3 reads TGTGCCACCAGCAGAGATACCTACACAGGCCAAGAGACCCAGTACTTC. The chain joins TRBV15 to TRBJ2-5, with D tentatively TRBD1 (5 bases). V was cut by 0 bases and J by 1 base, with 12 bases left in between. The CDR3 spans 16 residues. Germline CDR1 is LNHNV and CDR2 is YYDKDF (reference sequence).

In this sample, this clonotype turned up a few times. The chain couples TRBV6-1 to TRBJ2-4, with 8 bases identical to TRBD1. After removal of 4 bases from V and 15 bases from J, the junction contained 5 bases not matched to a gene. Germline V gene lookup returns CDR1 MNHNS and CDR2 SASEGT. This CDR3 has 11 amino acids. In DNA form, the CDR3 reads TGTGCCAGCAGTGGGGACAGGTGGTTGTACTTC. It is translated as CASSGDRWLYF.

The chain links TRBV6-5 to TRBJ2-7; the D gene is possibly TRBD2 (5 bases). Between the trimmed V and J ends, which lost 0 bases and 2 bases, there was a span of 8 bases. In germline, CDR1 is MNHEY, CDR2 SVGAGI. The CDR3 is made up of 14 amino acids. CDR3 loop: CASSYSPGTYEQYF. CDR3 nucleotides: TGTGCCAGCAGTTACTCGCCCGGGACCTACGAGCAGTACTTC.

This chain connects TRBV4-2 to TRBJ2-1, with 7 nucleotides matching TRBD1. Germline trimming cut 8 bases from V and 6 bases from J; bases unmatched to any gene: 7. This CDR3 spans 13 amino acids. The V gene's germline CDR1 is LGHNA and CDR2 YNFKEQ. The CDR3 region is CASRTGAGNEQFF. In DNA, the CDR3 is TGTGCCAGCCGTACAGGGGCGGGCAATGAGCAGTTCTTC.

In its sample, this clonotype was seen a few times. The chain recombines TRBV20-1 with TRBJ2-7; D gene uncertain. This CDR3 contains 13 residues. CDR1 and CDR2 from the germline V gene are DFQATT and SNEGSKA (reference sequence). The V end was cut by 4 bases, the J end by 0 bases, with 10 bases between. CDR3 DNA sequence: TGCAGTGCTAAACCCGACACCTCCTACGAGCAGTACTTC. Translated: CSAKPDTSYEQYF.

CDR3 coding DNA: TGCAGCGTTGAGTTAAGTGGGGCCGACTACAATGAGCAGTTCTTC. This encodes CSVELSGADYNEQFF. V gene TRBV29-1 combines with J gene TRBJ2-1; tentatively, D is TRBD1 (5 bases). V shed 3 bases and J shed 3 bases, with 15 bases lying between them. The V gene's germline CDR1 is SQVTM and CDR2 ANQGSEA. The length of the CDR3 is 15 residues.

Many counts were recorded for this clonotype. This chain joins TRBV29-1 and TRBJ2-2; 9 positions agree with TRBD1. This CDR3 spans 14 amino acids. The V gene's germline CDR1 is SQVTM and CDR2 ANQGSEA. The V segment lost 2 bases and the J segment 4 bases; nucleotides outside the gene matches: 2. The DNA of the CDR3 is TGCAGCGTTGAAAGGGGACAGGGCACCGGGGAGCTGTTTTTT. Translation: CSVERGQGTGELFF.

In its sample, this clonotype was seen a few times. V and J are TRBV7-2 and TRBJ2-3; 7 positions agree with TRBD2. The length of the CDR3 is 16 residues. Trimming cost V 5 bases and J 0 bases; bases outside gene matches: 8. Looked up from germline, CDR1 is SGHTA and CDR2 is FQGNSA. CDR3 nucleotide sequence: TGTGCCAGCAGCCAAAAACTAGCGTTCAGCACAGATACGCAGTATTTT. The encoded protein is CASSQKLAFSTDTQYF.

The sample holds one count of this clonotype. Here the CDR3 DNA reads TGTGCCATCAGTGTGGGCCCCGTGACAGACTACGAGCAGTACTTC. This gives the protein CAISVGPVTDYEQYF. V is TRBV10-3 and J is TRBJ2-5; TRBD1 is a possible D gene (5 bases). The end of the DNA fits TRBJ2-7 better, so the J call may be wrong. CDR1 is ENHRY, CDR2 SYGVKD, per germline. CDR3 size: 15 residues.

The chain employs TRBV12-3 or TRBV12-4 and TRBJ2-7; D may be TRBD2 (7 bases). The CDR3 contains 15 residues. V was pared by 5 bases and J by 3 bases, with 17 bases between. CDR3 in amino acids: CASSLDGGPYYEQYF. CDR3 nucleotide sequence: TGTGCCAGCAGTCTCGACGGGGGGCCTTACTACGAGCAGTACTTC.